This T cell receptor beta chain was sequenced during a study of early T cells in non-severe SARS-CoV-2 infection. Findings of the study overall: Anti-spike CD8 responses were favored in VDJdb matching, and private and CD4 specificities were missed.

V lost 0 bases and J lost 4, with 8 bases in between. The CDR3 contains 14 residues. Germline V gene sequence: CDR1 MNHEY, CDR2 SVGAGI. Individually, cDNA molecules had unique molecular identifiers attached to them. MiXCR, applied by TCRdb to the 5' RACE reads, yields one record per CDR3 protein. Of approximately 27,000 distinct CDR3 sequences listed, approximately 4.6% are singletons. This clonotype was observed a handful of times. Its antigen remains unknown. This clonotype was obtained from an adult who was a healthcare worker with PCR-confirmed SARS-CoV-2 infection or an uninfected control (not recorded which). The rearrangement uses TRBV6-5 and TRBJ2-3, with a weak D call TRBD2 (5 bases). The sequencing input was whole blood. CDR3: CASSYSEEADTQYF. As DNA, the CDR3 is TGTGCCAGCAGTTACTCGGAGGAGGCAGATACGCAGTATTTT.